This T cell receptor (beta chain) comes out of a study of lymphopenia after photon versus proton radiotherapy (dated by TCRdb to between 2017 and 2020). Regarding the research as a whole: The immunological effects of photon versus proton radiation therapy were compared in patients with gastrointestinal tumors who developed high-grade lymphopenia. The study aimed to characterize how the two radiation modalities differ in their impact on the immune system. The cohort included approximately 22 patients with gastrointestinal tumors who developed lymphopenia after receiving either photon or proton therapy.

The germline V gene encodes CDR1 MNHEY and CDR2 SVGAGI. The trim is 5 bases for V and 4 bases for J, with a gap of 6 bases between the germline ends. From its cysteine to its phenylalanine, the CDR3 spans 12 amino acids. The DNA shown is the 36-base CDR3, in frame from base 1. The paper as a whole reports these results and caveats: After the lymphocyte count nadir, repertoires from photon-treated patients showed oligoclonal expansion, particularly of CD8+ Temra cells, and this expansion drove the decline in diversity. The survival association was examined only in patients who died, and the authors described better survival with proton therapy as a possibility, not as a demonstrated result. Relative stability during treatment was observed in proton-treated patients, whereas loss of naive T cells and TCR diversity and gain of effector/memory populations were observed in photon-treated patients. Among patients across the cohort who died, overall survival time showed an inverse correlation with a larger post-nadir drop in TCR diversity.

Library construction relied on the immunoSEQ multiplex PCR assay. Deep sequencing of rearranged TCR beta loci, alongside multiparametric flow cytometry, was used to profile T cell repertoires. This is the immuneACCESS table as TCRdb keeps it, with only in-frame sequences that have V and J called. A part of the clones is gone; compared with another copy, unresolved V genes explain less than half, and the rest is unexplained. The sample table lists about 65,000 clones, 80% to 90% of them with a count of one. 11% of the sample goes to the ten largest clones. This clone was seen a few times. Its antigen is unknown. Base-call qualities are not available, and no considerably larger clone is one nucleotide away.

The sequence joins TRBV6-5 to TRBJ2-1, with the D gene not clear enough to name. The specimen comprised peripheral blood, sampled from a patient treated with proton-based radiotherapy. The source of this sequence is a man older than 75 with esophageal cancer. The CDR3: CASSPTYNEQFF. The DNA is TGTGCCAGCAGTCCCACGTACAATGAGCAGTTCTTC.